This T cell receptor beta chain was observed in a study of identical twins (dated by TCRdb to about 2016). About the full investigation: To test whether fetal clonotypes persist, the study used deep sequencing on TCR alpha and beta repertoires from monozygotic twins, unrelated adults of various ages, and cord blood. To rule out contamination, the twin experiments were replicated at different times with different library preparation protocols. The study at large found these results: A weaker excess of twin sharing was found in beta out-of-frame sequences because the signal-to-noise ratio was lowered by fewer shared sequences. Compared with coincidental sharing between unrelated individuals, out-of-frame TCR alpha sequences shared between twins showed an excess of sequences with low generation probability. Because the same donors could not be followed over many years, conclusions were based on cross-sectional statistical analysis. Abundant cord blood beta clonotypes had fewer insertions, young adult naive repertoires showed a similar but weaker trend, and memory repertoires showed no such trend. Out-of-frame TCR alpha sharing in monozygotic twins was systematically underestimated by recombination models, whereas sharing between unrelated individuals was in agreement with the recombination models. Zero-insertion analyses could be partly confounded by invariant T cells such as MAIT and iNKT, though diverse VJ usage argued against such confounding for most clonotypes.

Every donor in the study was a healthy Caucasian. Three unrelated non-twin adults were additionally sequenced: a male aged 18 to 30, a male aged 50 to 59 and a female aged 50 to 59. Miltenyi CD45RO+ enrichment and human naive T-cell isolation kits were used to isolate memory (CD45RO+) and naive T cells from PBMC. The table lists this clonotype with a count of one. The clone's antigen remains unknown. No much larger clonotype is one base removed from it; base qualities were not supplied. A lone read is weak support. Via the germline V gene, CDR1 is SGDLS and CDR2 YYNGEE. V loses 3 bases of germline sequence and J loses 9 bases, and the interval between the two ends is 16 bases. The CDR3, from cysteine to phenylalanine, totals 13 residues. Only CDR3 DNA is held: 39 bases, read in frame from base 1. The library was built by means of 5' RACE. Data came from an Illumina HiSeq 2000. A universal primer binding site was introduced by template switching, and a unique molecular identifier was present in the final cDNA, enabling accurate counting of TCR cDNA molecules. First-strand cDNA for TCR alpha and beta chains was synthesized from specific primers in the conserved constant-segment region. Each cDNA library was double barcoded, with a SMART-Mk sample barcode plus Illumina barcodes, to control for contamination. TruSeq adapter sequences, together with Illumina sample barcodes, were added in two successive PCR steps. Sequencing of the TCR alpha and beta cDNA libraries was done on the Illumina HiSeq platform using custom primers. Per the authors' processing: Raw reads were processed with MiGEC to extract unique molecular identifiers, and MiXCR was used to determine CDR3 positions. For each individual, recombination models were inferred using an EM algorithm with the repgenHMM and IGoR tools. Shared clonotype analysis was performed with the tcR package in R, normalizing sharing by the product of cloneset sizes. To study raw recombination free of thymic and clonal selection effects, out-of-frame nonproductive sequences were analyzed. The public reads were quality trimmed at Q25 with fastp and then assembled into clones with MiXCR by TCRdb, keeping productive beta chains. Each CDR3 protein appears once, grouped with its most common genes and DNA. These V and J calls derive from TCRdb rather than the authors' analysis. The sample table lists 350,000 to 500,000 distinct CDR3 sequences, approximately 18% of them with a count of one. The ten largest clones capture less than 15% of the sample.

The clonotype originates from a man between 45 and 60 years old in good health. This sequence uses TRBV9 and TRBJ2-7; a tentative D call is TRBD2 (5 bases match). Input material: naive T cells sorted from blood. The cell subset or site label on this specimen signifies: cells isolated with a human naive T-cell isolation kit. The DNA sequence reads TGTGCCAGCAGCGGTGCCGGGAAGAACGTGCAGTACTTC. This translates into CASSGAGKNVQYF.